Presented here are 11 T cell receptor beta chains from one specimen sequenced in a study of OX40 agonist ivuxolimab in advanced cancers. Data came from immunoSEQ multiplex PCR; TCRdb stores just in-frame clones and leaves some out. The sample lists over 25,000 clones, around 79% seen once, with approximately 32% in the top ten. The sequenced sample was CD4+ or CD8+ T cells sorted from blood, obtained in a trial of the OX40 agonist ivuxolimab. These receptors were collected from an adult with an advanced solid tumor such as melanoma, head and neck, liver or kidney cancer.

The chain has TRBV27 and TRBJ1-1, with no clear D. V lost 2 bases and J 0 bases, leaving 7 bases between the germline ends. The CDR3 length is 14 residues. Germline loops: CDR1 MNHEY, CDR2 SMNVEV (reference sequence). This CDR3 is CASSLVALNTEAFF. DNA of the CDR3: TGTGCCAGCAGTTTAGTGGCATTGAACACTGAAGCTTTCTTT.

This chain connects TRBV14 to TRBJ2-3, with TRBD2 matching over 10 bases. The V and J ends lost 2 bases and 2 bases, in that order; junction bases with no gene match: 13. Germline CDR1 and CDR2: SGHDN and FVKESK. The CDR3 covers 19 residues. CDR3 protein: CASSQFLPGLATNTDTQYF. As DNA, the CDR3 is TGTGCCAGCAGCCAATTTTTGCCGGGACTAGCGACCAACACAGATACGCAGTATTTT.

The chain carries TRBV7-9 and TRBJ2-7; D gene uncertain. The CDR3 extends over 13 amino acids. Germline CDR1 is SEHNR and CDR2 is FQNEAQ (reference sequence). V lost 5 bases and J 3 bases, leaving 11 bases between the germline ends. In DNA, the CDR3 is TGTGCCAGCAGCCCAGTTAACAGCTACGAGCAGTACTTC. This translates into CASSPVNSYEQYF. Based on the CDR3 plus reference TRBV7-9 and TRBJ2-7, the full variable domain is DTGVSQNPRHKITKRGQNVTFRCDPISEHNRLYWYRQTLGQGPEFLTYFQNEAQLEKSRLLSDRFSAERPKGSFSTLEIQRTEQGDSAMYLCASSPVNSYEQYFGPGTRLTVT.

V gene TRBV28 combines with J gene TRBJ1-1; 7 bases agree with TRBD1. V lost 3 bases to trimming and J lost 3 bases; unmatched junction nucleotides: 4. The CDR3 is 14 amino acids. The germline V gene encodes CDR1 MDHEN and CDR2 SYDVKM. Written as DNA, the CDR3 is TGTGCCAGCAGTTTCCTAGACAGGGACACTGAAGCTTTCTTT. Translated: CASSFLDRDTEAFF.

The rearrangement uses TRBV5-4 and TRBJ2-1; possible D gene TRBD2, 5 bases. Germline V CDR1 and CDR2: SGHNT, YYREEE (reference sequence). The V end lost 0 bases, the J end lost 9 bases, and 10 bases lay between the germline ends. CDR3 size: 13 residues. The CDR3 sequence is CASSLAAGSEQFF. The CDR3 region has the DNA TGTGCCAGCAGCTTGGCCGCGGGCAGTGAGCAGTTCTTC.

The rearrangement joins TRBV7-6 to TRBJ2-1; possible D gene TRBD1, 5 bases. Trimming pared 0 bases from V and 5 bases from J, leaving 8 bases between. The CDR3 consists of 14 residues. Germline lookup yields CDR1 SGHVS and CDR2 FNYEAQ. CDR3 sequence: CASSLALGDNEQFF. The CDR3 DNA is TGTGCCAGCAGCTTAGCGCTAGGGGACAATGAGCAGTTCTTC. The complete variable domain, with remaining parts taken from reference TRBV7-6 and TRBJ2-1, reads GAGVSQSPRYKVTKRGQDVALRCDPISGHVSLYWYRQALGQGPEFLTYFNYEAQQDKSGLPNDRFSAERPEGSISTLTIQRTEQRDSAMYRCASSLALGDNEQFFGPGTRLTVL.

This sequence joins TRBV11-3 and TRBJ1-1; possibly TRBD1 for D (5 bases). CDR1 is SGHNT, CDR2 YENEEA, per germline. Deletions cut 2 bases from V and 1 base from J, with 8 bases between. The CDR3 runs 14 residues. In DNA form, the CDR3 reads TGTGCCAGCAGCTTATGGGGGGAGAACACTGAAGCTTTCTTT. Translating it yields CASSLWGENTEAFF.

The V gene is TRBV28, the J gene TRBJ1-1; a weak D match, TRBD1 (5 bases). This CDR3 region has 15 residues. Germline-derived CDR1 and CDR2 are MDHEN and SYDVKM. V gave up 2 bases and J gave up 0 bases, with 10 bases separating them. Here the CDR3 DNA reads TGTGCCAGCAGTTTAGCGGCAGGGTTGAACACTGAAGCTTTCTTT. It is translated as CASSLAAGLNTEAFF. The whole variable domain, remainder taken from reference TRBV28 and TRBJ1-1, is DVKVTQSSRYLVKRTGEKVFLECVQDMDHENMFWYRQDPGLGLRLIYFSYDVKMKEKGDIPEGYSVSREKKERFSLILESASTNQTSMYLCASSLAAGLNTEAFFGQGTRLTVV.

The sample holds a few counts of this clone. The chain is built from TRBV13 and TRBJ1-1; 8 positions agree with TRBD1. CDR3 length equals 15 residues. V shed 0 bases and J 10 bases; nucleotides not matched to a gene: 10. Per germline, CDR1 PRHDT and CDR2 FYEKMQ (reference sequence). CDR3 nucleotide sequence: TGTGCCAGCAGCTTAGGCAGGGGGCCGGAGGTGACAGCTTTCTTT. Its translation is CASSLGRGPEVTAFF.

Only a few counts were recorded for this clone. The gene calls are TRBV5-4 and TRBJ2-5; D uncertain. The germline CDR1 and CDR2 sequences are SGHNT and YYREEE (reference sequence). This CDR3 has 11 amino acids. Trimming took 2 bases from V and 2 from J, leaving 1 base between them. The CDR3 DNA reads as TGTGCCAGCAGCTTACAAGAGACCCAGTACTTC. As protein: CASSLQETQYF. Full variable domain (missing parts from reference TRBV5-4 and TRBJ2-5): ETGVTQSPTHLIKTRGQQVTLRCSSQSGHNTVSWYQQALGQGPQFIFQYYREEENGRGNFPPRFSGLQFPNYSSELNVNALELDDSALYLCASSLQETQYFGPGTRLLVL.

The chain carries TRBV7-2 and TRBJ2-7, with a possible D match to TRBD2 (6 bases). Trimming took off 6 bases at V and 2 bases at J, with 14 bases between the two ends. Germline CDR1 reads SGHTA; CDR2 reads FQGNSA. CDR3 length equals 14 residues. DNA of the CDR3: TGTGCCAGCAGTCCGCCGGCGGGGCCCTACGAGCAGTACTTC. It codes for CASSPPAGPYEQYF.